The 27 T cell receptor beta chains below were found in one sample sequenced in a study of T-cell memory formation after mild COVID-19. TCRdb passed the 5' RACE reads through MiXCR, listing each CDR3 protein once. The data hold more than 80,000 distinct CDR3 sequences, with around 12% observed a single time. Material: PBMCs or a T cell subset sorted from them (not recorded which). These receptors were collected from an adult woman who had mild COVID-19 (a few samples of this study predate the infection). Cell type and time point are not known.

In its sample, this clonotype was seen a few times. The chain uses TRBV7-6 and TRBJ2-2; D is unresolved. CDR1 is SGHVS and CDR2 is FNYEAQ in the germline V gene. V shed 10 bases and J shed 9 bases, with 12 bases lying between them. This CDR3 region has 11 residues. The CDR3 here is CAIGAPRELFF. CDR3 bases: TGTGCCATCGGCGCCCCTAGGGAGCTGTTTTTT.

This clonotype was observed a few times. The genes are TRBV19 and TRBJ2-6, with 8 bases identical to TRBD1. CDR1 LNHDA and CDR2 SQIVND come from the germline V gene (reference sequence). The CDR3 length is 20 residues. V lost 4 bases to trimming and J lost 0 bases; unmatched junction nucleotides: 14. In DNA form, the CDR3 reads TGTGCCAGTAGTAGCACCTCGGGACAGGAGACGTTCTCTGGGGCCAACGTCCTGACTTTC. Translating it yields CASSSTSGQETFSGANVLTF.

This clonotype has more than one count but fewer than ten. V usage is TRBV4-1 and J usage is TRBJ2-7, with 12 bases that match TRBD1. J gave up 6 bases and V 3 bases, and 6 bases lay outside the gene matches. The CDR3 has 15 amino acids. Germline V CDR1 and CDR2: MGHRA, YSYEKL. This CDR3 reads CASSHPGQGASEQYF. The CDR3 bases are TGCGCCAGCAGCCACCCGGGACAGGGGGCATCCGAGCAGTACTTC.

The V gene is TRBV2, the J gene TRBJ2-7, with D possibly TRBD2 on 6 matching bases. V shed 9 bases and J shed 0 bases, with 15 bases lying between them. The CDR3 has 14 amino acids. Germline assignment: CDR1 SNHLY and CDR2 FYNNEI. This CDR3 is CARDSGNYSYEQYF. The CDR3 coding sequence is TGTGCCAGGGATAGCGGAAATTACTCCTACGAGCAGTACTTC.

Judged by abundance, this clonotype is medium-sized. The V and J genes are TRBV5-4 and TRBJ2-3; 8 bases line up with TRBD2. The CDR3 loop spans 14 amino acids. Unmatched junction bases numbered 2, after V lost 1 base and J lost 4 bases. Per germline, CDR1 SGHNT and CDR2 YYREEE (reference sequence). Here the CDR3 reads CASSLIGGADTQYF. The CDR3 DNA reads TGTGCCAGCAGCTTGATCGGGGGGGCAGATACGCAGTATTTT.

This sequence joins TRBV9 and TRBJ2-7, with TRBD1 matching 11 bases. V dropped 3 bases and J dropped 2; count of bases not matched to a gene: 4. The CDR3 consists of 15 residues. Germline CDR1 reads SGDLS; CDR2 reads YYNGEE. The CDR3, as DNA: TGTGCCAGCAGCGGGGACAGGGGGAACCCCTACGAGCAGTACTTC. This gives the protein CASSGDRGNPYEQYF.

There are a few counts of this clonotype. The chain links TRBV15 to TRBJ2-3; 11 bases are shared with TRBD2. There are 17 residues in the CDR3. With V trimmed by 0 bases and J by 2 bases, 4 bases remained unmatched. CDR1 is LNHNV, CDR2 YYDKDF, per germline (reference sequence). The CDR3, as DNA: TGTGCCACCAGCAGAGATCTGGGACTAGCGGCCACAGATACGCAGTATTTT. Its protein product is CATSRDLGLAATDTQYF.

This clonotype showed up just a few times. The gene calls are TRBV30 and TRBJ2-1; D possibly matches TRBD1 or TRBD2 (5 bases each). Germline V gene data show CDR1 as GTSNPN and CDR2 as SVGIG (reference sequence). Trimming pared 0 bases from V and 5 bases from J, leaving 8 bases between. This CDR3 is 13 amino acids long. CDR3 sequence reads: CAWSVGTHNEQFF. The CDR3 DNA reads TGTGCCTGGAGTGTGGGGACCCACAATGAGCAGTTCTTC.

This clonotype was counted at least ten times. The chain is built from TRBV4-3 and TRBJ2-2; 8 bases are shared with TRBD2. Germline-derived CDR1 and CDR2 are LGHNA and YSLEER. J gave up 4 bases and V 0 bases, and 7 bases lay outside the gene matches. The CDR3 contains 17 residues. DNA of the CDR3: TGCGCCAGCAGCCAAGATCCAGCGGGAGCCCCCACCGGGGAGCTGTTTTTT. This translates into CASSQDPAGAPTGELFF.

The V gene is TRBV6-6, the J gene TRBJ2-2; D unclear. The CDR3 runs to 14 residues. V lost 7 bases and J lost 4, with 13 bases in between. Germline V gene sequence: CDR1 MNHNY, CDR2 SVGAGI (reference sequence). CDR3 in amino acids: CASIHRGGTGELFF. The CDR3 DNA is TGTGCCAGCATCCACAGAGGCGGCACCGGGGAGCTGTTTTTT.

V gene TRBV4-1 combines with J gene TRBJ2-1; 7 nucleotides agree with TRBD2. The CDR3 sequence is 14 residues long. Per the germline V gene, CDR1 is MGHRA and CDR2 is YSYEKL. V shed 4 bases, J shed 4 bases, and the junction held 4 bases outside the gene matches. In DNA form, the CDR3 reads TGCGCCAGCAGCCCCAGGGAGGGGTACAATGAGCAGTTCTTC. The encoded protein is CASSPREGYNEQFF.

This clonotype is deemed large (0.1 to 1%). The J gene is TRBJ2-3, the V gene TRBV15; D gene unclear. Trimming took 0 bases from V and 5 from J, leaving 6 bases between them. The CDR3 loop spans 13 amino acids. From germline, CDR1 is LNHNV and CDR2 YYDKDF (reference sequence). CDR3 sequence (DNA): TGTGCCACCAGCAGAGATAGGGTAGATACGCAGTATTTT. Translating gives CATSRDRVDTQYF.

The V gene is TRBV5-1, the J gene TRBJ2-7; 8 positions agree with TRBD1. Trimming removed 4 bases from V and 4 bases from J; junction bases left unmatched: 7. The CDR3 consists of 14 residues. CDR1 and CDR2 (germline): SGHRS, YFSETQ. The CDR3 reads CASSLYRGNYEQYF. CDR3 coding DNA: TGCGCCAGCAGCCTCTACAGGGGGAATTACGAGCAGTACTTC.

In its sample, this clonotype was seen a few times. The CDR3 sequence: CASSVSTSLSYEQYF. The CDR3 DNA reads as TGTGCCAGCAGCGTGTCGACTAGTCTCTCCTACGAGCAGTACTTC. The chain carries TRBV9 and TRBJ2-7; D is perhaps TRBD2 (6 bases). With 2 bases removed from V and 0 bases from J, the gap between germline ends came to 12 bases. Germline assignment: CDR1 SGDLS and CDR2 YYNGEE. The CDR3 extends over 15 amino acids.

This clonotype has a count of ten or more. The CDR3: CASSLAGSDSYNEQFF. DNA of the CDR3: TGTGCCAGCAGTCTGGCCGGGTCAGACAGCTACAATGAGCAGTTCTTC. The chain combines TRBV6-5 with TRBJ2-1; D possibly corresponds to TRBD1 (5 bases). The V end lost 5 bases, the J end lost 3 bases, and 17 bases lay between the germline ends. The germline CDR1 and CDR2 sequences are MNHEY and SVGAGI. This CDR3 comprises 16 residues.

This clonotype was counted a few times. The chain carries TRBV19 and TRBJ1-2; unclear D gene. The germline V and J ends were trimmed by 6 bases and 2 bases, with 16 bases remaining between them. In germline, CDR1 is LNHDA, CDR2 SQIVND (reference sequence). The CDR3 spans 15 residues. The CDR3 reads CASRSAGEENYGYTF. CDR3 bases: TGTGCCAGTAGAAGCGCCGGGGAAGAGAACTATGGCTACACCTTC.

The rearrangement joins TRBV7-9 to TRBJ2-7; 8 nucleotides align to TRBD1. CDR1 and CDR2 (germline): SEHNR, FQNEAQ (reference sequence). V dropped 8 bases and J dropped 3; count of bases not matched to a gene: 9. This CDR3 has 14 residues. In DNA form, the CDR3 reads TGTGCCAGCCGCGGGCTACAGGGGGACTACGAGCAGTACTTC. Protein: CASRGLQGDYEQYF.

This clonotype appeared a few times. V usage is TRBV5-5 and J usage is TRBJ2-5; D is possibly TRBD1 (5 bases). The germline gives CDR1 SGHKS, CDR2 YYEKEE (reference sequence). The V and J ends lost 1 base and 4 bases respectively, with 8 bases between them. The CDR3 is made up of 13 amino acids. The CDR3 region is CASSLPRGETQYF. The CDR3 DNA reads as TGTGCCAGCAGCTTGCCTAGGGGAGAGACCCAGTACTTC. Variable domain in full (rest from reference TRBV5-5 and TRBJ2-5): DAGVTQSPTHLIKTRGQQVTLRCSPISGHKSVSWYQQVLGQGPQFIFQYYEKEERGRGNFPDRFSARQFPNYSSELNVNALLLGDSALYLCASSLPRGETQYFGPGTRLLVL.

The chain recombines TRBV7-7 with TRBJ2-3; tentative D call: TRBD2 (6 bases). There are 15 residues in the CDR3. With 4 bases removed from V and 6 bases from J, the gap between germline ends came to 17 bases. From germline, CDR1 is SSHAT and CDR2 FNYEAQ (reference sequence). CDR3 nucleotides: TGTGCCAGCAGCTCAGGGCGGGGCGCCAGGGATACGCAGTATTTT. It is translated as CASSSGRGARDTQYF.

The chain joins TRBV18 to TRBJ1-5; D not certain. Germline loops: CDR1 KGHSH, CDR2 LQKENI. V lost 3 bases and J lost 1, with 13 bases in between. The CDR3 spans 16 residues. For the CDR3, the DNA is TGTGCCAGCTCACCTCCCTCCCTTGGGAGCAATCAGCCCCAGCATTTT. This translates into CASSPPSLGSNQPQHF.

This clonotype was seen only once. The rearrangement uses TRBV4-1 and TRBJ2-7; D is perhaps TRBD1 or TRBD2 (5 bases each). Trimming removed 3 bases from V and 2 bases from J, with 14 bases in between. The length of the CDR3 is 15 residues. Germline CDR1 is MGHRA and CDR2 is YSYEKL. The CDR3 region has the DNA TGCGCCAGCAGCCACCCCGACAGACTAACCTACGAGCAGTACTTC. Translated, it gives CASSHPDRLTYEQYF.

This clonotype was seen more than once but under ten times. As DNA, the CDR3 is TGTGCCAGCAGCTCAGCAGAGGGCACAGATACGCAGTATTTT. Its translation: CASSSAEGTDTQYF. J is TRBJ2-3 and V is TRBV13, with unresolved D. V was shortened by 4 bases and J by 1 base, with 9 bases between the two germline ends. Germline CDR1 is PRHDT and CDR2 is FYEKMQ (reference sequence). This CDR3 is built from 14 residues. Full variable domain (outside the CDR3, taken from reference TRBV13 and TRBJ2-3): AAGVIQSPRHLIKEKRETATLKCYPIPRHDTVYWYQQGPGQDPQFLISFYEKMQSDKGSIPDRFSAQQFSDYHSELNMSSLELGDSALYFCASSSAEGTDTQYFGPGTRLTVL.

At least ten counts were recorded for this clonotype. V usage is TRBV6-5 and J usage is TRBJ2-7; D might be TRBD2 (5 bases). Germline CDR1 reads MNHEY; CDR2 reads SVGAGI. The CDR3 runs to 13 residues. V was trimmed by 2 bases and J by 2 bases, leaving 7 bases between them. The CDR3 here is CASSYEGTYEQYF. DNA of the CDR3: TGTGCCAGCAGTTACGAGGGAACCTACGAGCAGTACTTC.

The V call is TRBV7-2, the J call TRBJ1-2; D gene ambiguous. CDR3 length equals 14 residues. V was shortened by 3 bases and J by 6 bases, with 14 bases between the two germline ends. Germline values: CDR1 SGHTA, CDR2 FQGNSA. CDR3 nucleotides: TGTGCCAGCAGCTTCCCCCTCAGTCCCCATGGCTACACCTTC. Protein sequence: CASSFPLSPHGYTF. The variable domain in full, with the rest retrieved from reference TRBV7-2 and TRBJ1-2, is GAGVSQSPSNKVTEKGKDVELRCDPISGHTALYWYRQSLGQGLEFLIYFQGNSAPDKSGLPSDRFSAERTGGSVSTLTIQRTQQEDSAVYLCASSFPLSPHGYTFGSGTRLTVV.

The rearrangement joins TRBV6-2 or TRBV6-3 to TRBJ1-5; D unresolved. Trimming pared 6 bases from V and 3 bases from J, leaving 12 bases between. Looked up from germline, CDR1 is MNHEY and CDR2 is SVGEGT. This CDR3 region has 14 residues. CDR3 nucleotides: TGTGCCAGCAGCAACAGCGGGTTCAATCAGCCCCAGCATTTT. Translating it yields CASSNSGFNQPQHF.

In this sample, this clonotype turned up many times. The rearrangement joins TRBV6-2 or TRBV6-3 to TRBJ2-5; no reliable D call. The CDR3 sequence is 11 residues long. CDR1 and CDR2 from the germline V gene are MNHEY and SVGEGT. V was cut by 6 bases and J by 5 bases, with 7 bases left in between. CDR3 amino acids: CASSLSETQYF. For the CDR3, the DNA is TGTGCCAGCAGCCTATCGGAGACCCAGTACTTC.

This clonotype has only a few counts. The V call is TRBV12-5, the J call TRBJ1-2; possibly TRBD1 for D (5 bases). Germline V CDR1 and CDR2: LGHNT, FRNRAP. With 1 base removed from V and 3 bases from J, the gap between germline ends came to 18 bases. This CDR3 spans 17 amino acids. In DNA form, the CDR3 reads TGTGCTAGTGGTTTGGCTAGCCTTACAGGAGCGTACTATGGCTACACCTTC. This translates into CASGLASLTGAYYGYTF.